One sample yielded the 17 T cell receptor beta chains listed below, sequenced in a study of beta chain features in type 1 diabetes. Reverse transcription of all isolated RNA meant that expressed TCRB transcripts were sequenced. Data came from immunoSEQ multiplex PCR; TCRdb stores just in-frame clones and leaves some out. The data contain under 150,000 clones, under 60% of them singletons. The sequencing sample was made of Tregs from blood. All receptors derive from a man aged 18-30 years in good health.

The rearrangement links TRBV19 to TRBJ2-2; TRBD2 aligns across 13 bases. This CDR3 contains 17 residues. Losses at the gene ends were 6 bases for V and 2 bases for J; bases not matched to a gene: 6. Germline CDR1 LNHDA, CDR2 SQIVND (reference sequence). The CDR3 DNA sequence: TGTGCCAGTAGCCGTCGACTAGCGGGAGGAAACACCGGGGAGCTGTTTTTT. It is translated as CASSRRLAGGNTGELFF.

The chain uses TRBV6-5 and TRBJ2-1; no definite D call. V lost 5 bases to trimming and J lost 3 bases, with 8 bases between them. This CDR3 has 13 residues. Germline V gives CDR1 MNHEY, CDR2 SVGAGI. The CDR3 region is CASSPTLYNEQFF. The DNA of the CDR3 is TGTGCCAGCAGTCCGACTCTCTACAATGAGCAGTTCTTC.

V and J are TRBV11-2 and TRBJ2-1; D possibly corresponds to TRBD2 (6 bases). The germline V gene has CDR1 SGHAT and CDR2 FQNNGV. Trimming took off 5 bases at V and 10 bases at J, with 12 bases between the two ends. The CDR3 totals 12 residues. CDR3 sequence (DNA): TGTGCCAGCAGCCCCCCAGGAGGGGAGCAGTTCTTC. Translation: CASSPPGGEQFF.

This chain joins TRBV7-2 and TRBJ1-4, with TRBD1 as a possible D gene (6 bases). The germline V gene encodes CDR1 SGHTA and CDR2 FQGNSA. V was trimmed by 5 bases and J by 8 bases, leaving 18 bases between them. The CDR3 totals 15 residues. CDR3 coding DNA: TGTGCCAGCAGCGATAATGGGGGGGCTAGGGAAAAACTGTTTTTT. As protein: CASSDNGGAREKLFF.

CDR3 residues: CASSVELDTTDTQYF. The CDR3 coding sequence is TGTGCCAGCAGCGTCGAACTGGACACCACAGATACGCAGTATTTT. This chain uses TRBV7-8 with TRBJ2-3, with TRBD1 as a possible D gene (5 bases). Germline assignment: CDR1 SGHVS and CDR2 FQNEAQ. CDR3 length: 15 residues. V lost 5 bases to trimming and J lost 2 bases, with 14 bases between them.

V gene TRBV7-9 combines with J gene TRBJ1-1; D might be TRBD1 (6 bases). Germline CDR1 and CDR2: SEHNR and FQNEAQ (reference sequence). V was trimmed by 6 bases and J by 1 base, leaving 15 bases between them. The CDR3 is made up of 15 amino acids. The CDR3 sequence is CASRPDGGTNTEAFF. Here the CDR3 DNA reads TGTGCCAGCAGGCCGGATGGGGGCACGAACACTGAAGCTTTCTTT.

The V gene is TRBV7-2, the J gene TRBJ2-5, with a possible D match to TRBD2 (5 bases). Germline lookup yields CDR1 SGHTA and CDR2 FQGNSA. The CDR3 length is 11 residues. Between the trimmed V and J ends, which lost 3 bases and 9 bases, there was a span of 8 bases. DNA of the CDR3: TGTGCCAGCAGCTTGGGCGGGCCCCAGTACTTC. Translating it yields CASSLGGPQYF.

The chain recombines TRBV30 with TRBJ2-4; a possible D gene is TRBD2 (5 bases). Germline-derived CDR1 and CDR2 are GTSNPN and SVGIG (reference sequence). This CDR3 contains 13 residues. V gave up 3 bases and J gave up 6 bases, with 12 bases separating them. The CDR3 spells CAWRSSGGNIQYF. The CDR3 region has the DNA TGTGCCTGGAGATCCTCCGGAGGAAACATTCAGTACTTC.

The V call is TRBV13, the J call TRBJ1-5; the D is unclear. The germline V gene encodes CDR1 PRHDT and CDR2 FYEKMQ (reference sequence). This CDR3 region has 12 residues. V lost 5 bases, J lost 1 base, and 3 bases lay in between. The CDR3 here is CASSISNQPQHF. In nucleotides, the CDR3 is TGTGCCAGCAGCATAAGCAATCAGCCCCAGCATTTT.

The rearrangement uses TRBV7-2 and TRBJ2-7, with 10 bases lining up with TRBD2. This CDR3 is built from 17 residues. Germline V CDR1 and CDR2: SGHTA, FQGNSA. Germline trimming cut 1 base from V and 2 bases from J; bases unmatched to any gene: 8. The CDR3 sequence is CASSLVGSGGPAYEQYF. DNA for the CDR3: TGTGCCAGCAGCTTAGTCGGTAGCGGGGGGCCCGCCTACGAGCAGTACTTC.

The chain employs TRBV6-5 and TRBJ1-3, with 7 nucleotides matching TRBD1. The V segment lost 0 bases and the J segment 4 bases; nucleotides outside the gene matches: 3. This CDR3 spans 15 amino acids. Germline loops: CDR1 MNHEY, CDR2 SVGAGI. CDR3 nucleotide sequence: TGTGCCAGCAGTTACTCCGGGACAGCAGGAAACACCATATATTTT. It specifies CASSYSGTAGNTIYF.

The V gene is TRBV28, the J gene TRBJ1-2, with D unresolved. Germline CDR1 is MDHEN and CDR2 is SYDVKM. The CDR3 sequence is 11 residues long. V gave up 10 bases and J gave up 7 bases, with 13 bases separating them. CDR3 sequence: CATSRGSGYTF. The DNA of the CDR3 is TGTGCCACCAGCCGGGGAAGTGGCTACACCTTC.

Only a few counts were recorded for this clone. The V gene is TRBV7-8, the J gene TRBJ2-1; no firm D call. CDR1 SGHVS and CDR2 FQNEAQ come from the germline V gene. Trimming left V 7 bases short and J 3 bases short, with 4 bases between. The CDR3 is 11 residues long. CDR3 protein: CASNNYNEQFF. Here the CDR3 DNA reads TGTGCCAGCAACAACTACAATGAGCAGTTCTTC.

V gene TRBV6-9 combines with J gene TRBJ1-5; no clear D. Trimming pared 5 bases from V and 5 bases from J, leaving 16 bases between. Germline V lookup: CDR1 MNHGY, CDR2 SVAAGI. The CDR3 loop spans 15 amino acids. As DNA, the CDR3 is TGTGCCAGCAGTCCCGCCCCGGGGAGGGATCAGCCCCAGCATTTT. It is translated as CASSPAPGRDQPQHF.

This clone occurred a few times. This chain links TRBV6-6 with TRBJ2-7; tentative D call: TRBD2 (6 bases). The CDR3 has 14 amino acids. Germline V gene sequence: CDR1 MNHNY, CDR2 SVGAGI (reference sequence). Trimming took off 6 bases at V and 5 bases at J, with 17 bases between the two ends. The CDR3 nucleotides read TGTGCCAGCAGACCAAGGAGGGGAGGACACGAGCAGTACTTC. Translating gives CASRPRRGGHEQYF.

This chain joins TRBV10-3 and TRBJ1-2, with 7 bases aligning to TRBD1. The CDR3 is 14 residues long. Looked up from germline, CDR1 is ENHRY and CDR2 is SYGVKD. Trimming cost V 11 bases and J 8 bases; bases outside gene matches: 17. CDR3 region: CAVSIRTTGVGYTF. The CDR3 coding sequence is TGTGCCGTTTCGATTCGGACTACAGGGGTCGGCTACACCTTC.

The V gene is TRBV5-6, the J gene TRBJ2-6, with 9 bases aligning to TRBD1. The CDR3 loop spans 17 amino acids. Germline CDR1 is SGHDT and CDR2 is YYEEEE. J was trimmed by 0 bases and V by 4 bases; bases with no gene match: 5. CDR3 amino acids: CASSTGGLFSGANVLTF. CDR3 sequence (DNA): TGTGCCAGCAGCACAGGGGGCCTTTTCTCTGGGGCCAACGTCCTGACTTTC.